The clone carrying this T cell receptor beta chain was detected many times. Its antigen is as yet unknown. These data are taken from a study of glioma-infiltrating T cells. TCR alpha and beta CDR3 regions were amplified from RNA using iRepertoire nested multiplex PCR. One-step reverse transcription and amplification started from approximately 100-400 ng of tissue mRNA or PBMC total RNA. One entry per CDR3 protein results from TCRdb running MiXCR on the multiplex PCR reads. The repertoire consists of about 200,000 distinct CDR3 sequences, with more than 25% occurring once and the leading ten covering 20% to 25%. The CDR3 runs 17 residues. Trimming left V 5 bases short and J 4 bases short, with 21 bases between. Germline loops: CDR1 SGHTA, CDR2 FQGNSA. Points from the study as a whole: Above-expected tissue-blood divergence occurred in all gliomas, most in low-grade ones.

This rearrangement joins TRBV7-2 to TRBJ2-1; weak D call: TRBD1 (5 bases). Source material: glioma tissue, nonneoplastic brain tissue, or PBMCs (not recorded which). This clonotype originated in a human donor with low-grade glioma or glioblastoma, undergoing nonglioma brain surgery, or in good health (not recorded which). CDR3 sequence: CASSPPSGITTYNEQFF. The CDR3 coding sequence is TGTGCCAGCAGCCCTCCCTCAGGGATAACTACTTACAATGAGCAGTTCTTC.